This T cell receptor (beta chain) was found in a study of blood T cell repertoires in COVID-19. The table came from immunoSEQ multiplex PCR; TCRdb's copy has only in-frame clones and leaves some out. Of hundreds of thousands of clones listed, 75% to 90% were seen once; the top ten hold approximately 1.2%. The germline CDR1 and CDR2 sequences are MGHRA and YSYEKL. V was pared by 0 bases and J by 5 bases, with 16 bases between. CDR3 size: 16 residues. This study enrolled people aged about 18 to 100 from 20 to 25 US geographic areas. Sequencing was carried out using PBMCs or T cells enriched from blood (not recorded which). The V gene is TRBV4-1, the J gene TRBJ2-5; TRBD1 might be the D (6 bases). This TCR derives from a man aged 25-45 years who had recovered from COVID-19. CDR3 protein: CASSQEVIGGEETQYF. As DNA, the CDR3 is TGCGCCAGCAGCCAAGAGGTCATAGGGGGTGAGGAGACCCAGTACTTC.